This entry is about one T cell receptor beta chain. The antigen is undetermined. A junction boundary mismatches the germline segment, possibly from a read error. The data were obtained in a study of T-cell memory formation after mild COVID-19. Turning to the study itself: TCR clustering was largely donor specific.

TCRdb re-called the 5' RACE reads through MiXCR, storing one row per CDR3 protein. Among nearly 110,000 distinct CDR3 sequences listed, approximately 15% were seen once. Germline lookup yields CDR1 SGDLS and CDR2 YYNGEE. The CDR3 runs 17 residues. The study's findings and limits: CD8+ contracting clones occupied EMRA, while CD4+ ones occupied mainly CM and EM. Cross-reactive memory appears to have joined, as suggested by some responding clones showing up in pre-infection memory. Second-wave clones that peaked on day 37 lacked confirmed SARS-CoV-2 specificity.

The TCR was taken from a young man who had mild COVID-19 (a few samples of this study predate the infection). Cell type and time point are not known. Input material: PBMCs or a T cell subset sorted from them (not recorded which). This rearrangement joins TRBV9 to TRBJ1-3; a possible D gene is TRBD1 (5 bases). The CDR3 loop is CASSPQAAGRSGNTIYF. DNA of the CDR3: TGTGCCAGCAGCCCCCAGGCGGCGGGACGCTCTGGAAACACAATATATTTT.